The TCR beta chain under discussion was sequenced for a study of blood T cell repertoires in COVID-19. The trim removed 4 bases at V and 3 bases at J, leaving 6 bases unmatched. The CDR3 length is 15 residues. The V gene's germline CDR1 is SGHNT and CDR2 YYREEE (reference sequence). The repertoire was sequenced with immunoSEQ multiplex PCR; TCRdb's copy has only in-frame clones and lacks some. The table shows fewer than 200,000 clones, with about 85% occurring only once. Specimen: PBMCs or T cells enriched from blood (not recorded which). J is TRBJ2-7 and V is TRBV5-4; 11 positions agree with TRBD2. This sequence originates from a woman in her thirties or forties with acute COVID-19. CDR3 bases: TGTGCCAGCAGCACAAAAACTAGCGGGAGCTACGAGCAGTACTTC. Its protein product is CASSTKTSGSYEQYF.